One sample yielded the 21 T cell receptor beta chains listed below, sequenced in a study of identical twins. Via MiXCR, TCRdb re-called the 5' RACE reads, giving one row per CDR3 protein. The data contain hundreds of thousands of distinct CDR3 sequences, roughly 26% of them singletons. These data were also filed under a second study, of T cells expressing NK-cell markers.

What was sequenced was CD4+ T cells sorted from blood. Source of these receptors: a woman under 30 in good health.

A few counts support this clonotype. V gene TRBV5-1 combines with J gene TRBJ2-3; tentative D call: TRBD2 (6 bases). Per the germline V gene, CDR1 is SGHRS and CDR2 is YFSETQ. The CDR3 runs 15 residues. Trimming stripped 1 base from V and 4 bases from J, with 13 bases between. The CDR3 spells CASSLWEDSADTQYF. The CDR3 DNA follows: TGCGCCAGCAGCTTGTGGGAGGATTCGGCAGATACGCAGTATTTT.

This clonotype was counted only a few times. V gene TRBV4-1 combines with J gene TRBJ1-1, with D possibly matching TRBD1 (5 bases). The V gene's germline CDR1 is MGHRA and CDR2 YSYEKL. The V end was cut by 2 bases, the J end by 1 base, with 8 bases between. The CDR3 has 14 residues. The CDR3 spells CASSQMTANTEAFF. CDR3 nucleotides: TGCGCCAGCAGCCAAATGACAGCGAACACTGAAGCTTTCTTT.

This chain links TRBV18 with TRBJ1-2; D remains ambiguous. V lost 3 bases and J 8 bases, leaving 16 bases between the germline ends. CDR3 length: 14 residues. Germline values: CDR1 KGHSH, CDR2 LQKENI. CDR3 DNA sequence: TGTGCCAGCTCACCCGATCCGGCCCCAGTGGGCTACACCTTC. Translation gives CASSPDPAPVGYTF.

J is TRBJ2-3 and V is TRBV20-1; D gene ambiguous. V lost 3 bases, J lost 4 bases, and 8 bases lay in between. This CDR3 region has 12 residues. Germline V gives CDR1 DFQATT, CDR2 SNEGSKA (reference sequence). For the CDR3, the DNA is TGCAGTGCTAGTACCACCTCAGATACGCAGTATTTT. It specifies CSASTTSDTQYF.

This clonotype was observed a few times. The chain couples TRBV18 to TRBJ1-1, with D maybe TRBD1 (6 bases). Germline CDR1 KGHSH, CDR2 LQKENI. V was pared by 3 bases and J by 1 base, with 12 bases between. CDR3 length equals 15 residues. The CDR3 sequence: CASSPVGGRNTEAFF. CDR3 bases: TGTGCCAGCTCACCGGTAGGGGGGCGGAACACTGAAGCTTTCTTT. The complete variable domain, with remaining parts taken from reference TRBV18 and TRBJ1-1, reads NAGVMQNPRHLVRRRGQEARLRCSPMKGHSHVYWYRQLPEEGLKFMVYLQKENIIDESGMPKERFSAEFPKEGPSILRIQQVVRGDSAAYFCASSPVGGRNTEAFFGQGTRLTVV.

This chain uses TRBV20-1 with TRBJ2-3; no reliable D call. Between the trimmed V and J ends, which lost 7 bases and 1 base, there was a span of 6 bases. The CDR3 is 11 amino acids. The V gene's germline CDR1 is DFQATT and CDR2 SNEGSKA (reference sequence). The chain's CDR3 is CSVQRTDTQYF. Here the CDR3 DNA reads TGCAGTGTCCAACGCACAGATACGCAGTATTTT.

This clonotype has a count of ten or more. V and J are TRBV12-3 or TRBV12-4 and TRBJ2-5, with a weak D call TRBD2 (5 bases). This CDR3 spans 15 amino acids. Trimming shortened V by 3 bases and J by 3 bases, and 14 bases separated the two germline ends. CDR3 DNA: TGTGCCAGCAGTTTGACGGCGGGCTCGGAAGAGACCCAGTACTTC. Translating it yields CASSLTAGSEETQYF.

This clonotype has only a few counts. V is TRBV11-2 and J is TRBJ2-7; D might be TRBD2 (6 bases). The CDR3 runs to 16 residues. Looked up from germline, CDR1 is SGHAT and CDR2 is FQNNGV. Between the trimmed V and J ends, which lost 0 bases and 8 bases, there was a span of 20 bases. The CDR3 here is CASSLDLSGLKTKQYF. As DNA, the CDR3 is TGTGCCAGCAGCTTAGATCTTAGCGGACTAAAGACCAAGCAGTACTTC.

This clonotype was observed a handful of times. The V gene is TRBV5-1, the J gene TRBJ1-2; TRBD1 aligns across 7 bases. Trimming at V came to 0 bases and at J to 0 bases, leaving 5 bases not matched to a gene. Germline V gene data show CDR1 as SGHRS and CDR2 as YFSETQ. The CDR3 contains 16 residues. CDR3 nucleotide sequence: TGCGCCAGCAGCTTGGGAGCGGGACAGCCTAACTATGGCTACACCTTC. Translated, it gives CASSLGAGQPNYGYTF.

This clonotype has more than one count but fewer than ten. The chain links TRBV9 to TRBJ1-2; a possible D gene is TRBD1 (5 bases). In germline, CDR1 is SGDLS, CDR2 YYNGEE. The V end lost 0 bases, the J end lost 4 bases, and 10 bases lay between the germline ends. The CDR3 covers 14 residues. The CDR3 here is CASSVDRGGYGYTF. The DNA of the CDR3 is TGTGCCAGCAGCGTAGATAGGGGAGGCTATGGCTACACCTTC.

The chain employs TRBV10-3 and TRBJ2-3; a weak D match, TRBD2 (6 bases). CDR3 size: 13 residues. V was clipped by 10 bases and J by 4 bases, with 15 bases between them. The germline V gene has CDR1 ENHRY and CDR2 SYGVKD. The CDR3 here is CATGAGNPDTQYF. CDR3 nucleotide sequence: TGTGCCACTGGAGCGGGTAACCCAGATACGCAGTATTTT.

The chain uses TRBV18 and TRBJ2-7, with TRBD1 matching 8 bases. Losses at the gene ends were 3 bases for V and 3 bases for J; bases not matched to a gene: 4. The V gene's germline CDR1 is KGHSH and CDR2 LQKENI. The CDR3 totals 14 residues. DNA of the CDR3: TGTGCCAGCTCACCCACGGGACAGGTCTACGAGCAGTACTTC. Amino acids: CASSPTGQVYEQYF.

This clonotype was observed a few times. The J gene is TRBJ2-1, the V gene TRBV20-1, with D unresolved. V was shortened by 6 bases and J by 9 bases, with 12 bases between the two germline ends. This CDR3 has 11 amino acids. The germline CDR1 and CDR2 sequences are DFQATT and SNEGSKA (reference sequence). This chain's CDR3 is CSARRALEQFF. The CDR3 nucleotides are TGCAGTGCAAGAAGGGCTCTTGAGCAGTTCTTC.

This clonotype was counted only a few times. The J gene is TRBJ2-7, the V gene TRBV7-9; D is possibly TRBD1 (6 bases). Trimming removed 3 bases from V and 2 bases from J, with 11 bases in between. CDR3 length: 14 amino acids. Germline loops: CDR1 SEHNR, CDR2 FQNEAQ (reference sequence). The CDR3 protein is CASSFGTLPYEQYF. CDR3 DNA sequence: TGTGCCAGCAGCTTCGGGACATTGCCCTACGAGCAGTACTTC. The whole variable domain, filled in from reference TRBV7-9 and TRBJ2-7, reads DTGVSQNPRHKITKRGQNVTFRCDPISEHNRLYWYRQTLGQGPEFLTYFQNEAQLEKSRLLSDRFSAERPKGSFSTLEIQRTEQGDSAMYLCASSFGTLPYEQYFGPGTRLTVT.

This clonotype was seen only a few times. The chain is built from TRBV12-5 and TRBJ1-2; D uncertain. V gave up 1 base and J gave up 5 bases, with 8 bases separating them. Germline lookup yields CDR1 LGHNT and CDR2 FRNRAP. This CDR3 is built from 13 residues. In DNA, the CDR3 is TGTGCTAGTGGTTTGGACGGCCTTTATGGCTACACCTTC. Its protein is CASGLDGLYGYTF.

CDR3 DNA: TGCGCCAGCAGCTTGGAACAGGGCTACGAGCAGTACTTC. It specifies CASSLEQGYEQYF. The V and J genes are TRBV5-1 and TRBJ2-7, with D maybe TRBD1 (6 bases). V gave up 0 bases and J gave up 3 bases, with 7 bases separating them. This CDR3 is built from 13 residues. Germline V gene sequence: CDR1 SGHRS, CDR2 YFSETQ.

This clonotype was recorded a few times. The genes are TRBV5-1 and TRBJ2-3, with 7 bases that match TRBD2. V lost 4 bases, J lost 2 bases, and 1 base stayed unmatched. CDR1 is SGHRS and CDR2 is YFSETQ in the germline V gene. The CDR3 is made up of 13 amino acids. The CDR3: CASSQRDTDTQYF. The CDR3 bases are TGCGCCAGCAGCCAGCGGGACACAGATACGCAGTATTTT.

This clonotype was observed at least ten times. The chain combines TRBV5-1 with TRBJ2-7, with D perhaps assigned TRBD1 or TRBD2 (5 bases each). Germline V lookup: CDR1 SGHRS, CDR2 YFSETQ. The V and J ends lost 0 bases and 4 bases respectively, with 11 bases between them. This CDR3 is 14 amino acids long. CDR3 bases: TGCGCCAGCAGCTTGGGGCTGTGGGGGTACGAGCAGTACTTC. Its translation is CASSLGLWGYEQYF.

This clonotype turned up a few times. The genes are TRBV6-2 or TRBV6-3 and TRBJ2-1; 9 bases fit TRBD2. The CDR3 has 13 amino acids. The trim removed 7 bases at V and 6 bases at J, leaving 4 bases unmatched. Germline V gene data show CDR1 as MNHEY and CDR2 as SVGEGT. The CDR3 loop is CASILAGSNEQFF. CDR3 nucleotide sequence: TGTGCCAGCATTCTAGCGGGAAGCAATGAGCAGTTCTTC.

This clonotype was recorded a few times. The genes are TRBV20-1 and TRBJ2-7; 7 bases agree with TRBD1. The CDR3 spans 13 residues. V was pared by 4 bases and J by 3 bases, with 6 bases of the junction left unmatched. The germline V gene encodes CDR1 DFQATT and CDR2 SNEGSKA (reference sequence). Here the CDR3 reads CSAIRDSVYEQYF. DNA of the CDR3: TGCAGTGCTATCCGGGACAGCGTCTACGAGCAGTACTTC.

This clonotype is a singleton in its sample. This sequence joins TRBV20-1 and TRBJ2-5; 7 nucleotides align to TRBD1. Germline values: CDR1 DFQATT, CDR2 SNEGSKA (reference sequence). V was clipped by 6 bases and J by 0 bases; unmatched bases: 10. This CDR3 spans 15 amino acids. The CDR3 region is CSADSGQRYQETQYF. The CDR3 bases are TGCAGTGCCGACTCGGGACAGAGGTACCAAGAGACCCAGTACTTC.